The next 26 T cell receptor beta chains were all read from a single sample in a study of T cell responses to AZD1222 COVID-19 vaccine. Sequenced by immunoSEQ multiplex PCR; TCRdb stores in-frame clones only, minus some. The sample records over 95,000 clones, around 89% being singletons. The specimen comprised peripheral blood, sampled on day 0 of AZD1222 vaccination. Source of these receptors: an adult in good health.

This clone has more than one count but fewer than ten. The chain uses TRBV9 and TRBJ2-6; 7 positions match TRBD2. The CDR3 totals 15 residues. After removal of 4 bases from V and 2 bases from J, the junction contained 3 bases not matched to a gene. CDR1 and CDR2 from the germline V gene are SGDLS and YYNGEE. CDR3 loop: CASSKRGAGANVLTF. The CDR3 DNA follows: TGTGCCAGCAGCAAACGGGGGGCTGGGGCCAACGTCCTGACTTTC. Together with reference TRBV9 and TRBJ2-6, the CDR3 gives the full variable domain: DSGVTQTPKHLITATGQRVTLRCSPRSGDLSVYWYQQSLDQGLQFLIQYYNGEERAKGNILERFSAQQFPDLHSELNLSSLELGDSALYFCASSKRGAGANVLTFGAGSRLTVL.

The V gene is TRBV10-2, the J gene TRBJ2-1; 10 nucleotides line up with TRBD2. CDR3 length equals 14 residues. The germline gives CDR1 WSHSY, CDR2 SAAADI. V gave up 6 bases and J gave up 5 bases; unmatched junction bases: 4. The CDR3 spells CASRLAGAHNEQFF. CDR3 nucleotides: TGCGCCAGCAGGCTAGCGGGAGCCCACAATGAGCAGTTCTTC.

The chain carries TRBV6-5 and TRBJ1-1; 7 nucleotides agree with TRBD1. Germline loops: CDR1 MNHEY, CDR2 SVGAGI. V shed 10 bases, J shed 2 bases, and the junction held 13 bases outside the gene matches. The CDR3 totals 15 residues. CDR3 sequence: CATMPFTGVNTEAFF. CDR3 nucleotides: TGTGCCACCATGCCTTTTACAGGGGTAAACACTGAAGCTTTCTTT.

J is TRBJ2-7 and V is TRBV7-9; D is ambiguous. CDR1 SEHNR and CDR2 FQNEAQ come from the germline V gene (reference sequence). There are 13 residues in the CDR3. V gave up 3 bases and J gave up 2 bases, with 8 bases separating them. This chain's CDR3 is CASSFSGAYEQYF. As DNA, the CDR3 is TGTGCCAGCAGCTTCTCCGGCGCCTACGAGCAGTACTTC.

V gene TRBV7-8 combines with J gene TRBJ2-2, with D possibly matching TRBD2 (5 bases). CDR1 and CDR2 from the germline V gene are SGHVS and FQNEAQ. Trimming took off 5 bases at V and 8 bases at J, with 18 bases between the two ends. The CDR3 is made up of 15 amino acids. The CDR3 sequence: CASSPRTRLGGELFF. The CDR3 DNA sequence: TGTGCCAGCAGCCCGCGGACTCGCCTGGGAGGGGAGCTGTTTTTT.

A single count supports this clone. The V call is TRBV5-1, the J call TRBJ2-3; no definite D call. CDR3 length: 14 amino acids. Trimming took 1 base from V and 6 from J, leaving 12 bases between them. Germline V CDR1 and CDR2: SGHRS, YFSETQ. The CDR3 region is CASSLLIPSDTQYF. The CDR3 bases are TGCGCCAGCAGCTTGTTAATACCGTCCGATACGCAGTATTTT.

The chain has TRBV3-1 (or the pseudogene TRBV3-2) and TRBJ1-2; 7 bases align to TRBD1. V was pared by 3 bases and J by 8 bases, with 6 bases of the junction left unmatched. Germline lookup yields CDR1 LGHDT and CDR2 YNNKEL (reference sequence). CDR3 size: 13 residues. The CDR3 region is CASSHLDRVGYTF. The CDR3 nucleotides are TGTGCCAGCAGCCACCTAGACAGGGTCGGCTACACCTTC.

J is TRBJ2-1 and V is TRBV11-2, with TRBD2 as a possible D gene (6 bases). The CDR3 extends over 14 amino acids. CDR1 and CDR2 from the germline V gene are SGHAT and FQNNGV. V was cut by 5 bases and J by 4 bases, with 12 bases left in between. The CDR3 reads CASSQDYLYNEQFF. In nucleotides, the CDR3 is TGTGCCAGCAGCCAGGACTACCTATACAATGAGCAGTTCTTC.

The chain couples TRBV5-1 to TRBJ2-7; 9 bases fit TRBD1. V shed 4 bases and J 7 bases; nucleotides not matched to a gene: 9. CDR1 is SGHRS and CDR2 is YFSETQ in the germline V gene. The CDR3 extends over 14 amino acids. Here the CDR3 DNA reads TGCGCCAGCAGCATAACAGGGGGCACCTGGGAGCAGTACTTC. Encoded protein: CASSITGGTWEQYF.

This sequence joins TRBV6-5 and TRBJ1-1; D is uncertain. In germline, CDR1 is MNHEY, CDR2 SVGAGI. V shed 5 bases and J shed 0 bases, with 7 bases lying between them. The CDR3 consists of 13 residues. CDR3 bases: TGTGCCAGCAGTATGACGGTGAACACTGAAGCTTTCTTT. Residues: CASSMTVNTEAFF.

This chain uses TRBV19 with TRBJ2-3; perhaps TRBD2 as D (6 bases). CDR1 and CDR2 (germline): LNHDA, SQIVND (reference sequence). CDR3 length equals 15 residues. V was pared by 5 bases and J by 3 bases, with 15 bases between. DNA of the CDR3: TGTGCCAGTAGTTTTCGTTCGGGGAGGACAGATACGCAGTATTTT. It translates to CASSFRSGRTDTQYF.

This rearrangement joins TRBV6-2 or TRBV6-3 to TRBJ2-1, with 11 positions matching TRBD2. The CDR3 loop spans 20 amino acids. The ends lost 6 bases at V and 3 bases at J; junction bases unmatched: 19. Per the germline V gene, CDR1 is MNHEY and CDR2 is SVGEGT. Here the CDR3 reads CASSRGTSGLPNRYYNEQFF. The CDR3 DNA reads TGTGCCAGCAGCCGCGGGACTAGCGGATTACCTAATCGATACTACAATGAGCAGTTCTTC.

In nucleotides, the CDR3 is TGCGCCAGCAGCTCGAACGGCGGGGGGTACACCGGGGAGCTGTTTTTT. Amino acid sequence: CASSSNGGGYTGELFF. The V gene is TRBV5-1, the J gene TRBJ2-2; 8 nucleotides match TRBD2. From germline, CDR1 is SGHRS and CDR2 YFSETQ. The CDR3 is 16 residues long. Trimming took 3 bases from V and 3 from J; bases not matched to a gene: 7.

This chain links TRBV28 with TRBJ1-2; 10 bases are a match to TRBD1. Germline CDR1 MDHEN, CDR2 SYDVKM. J lost 2 bases, V lost 5 bases, and 2 bases had no gene match. The CDR3 is 14 residues long. This CDR3 is CASSTGQGNYGYTF. In nucleotides, the CDR3 is TGTGCCAGCAGTACGGGACAGGGGAACTATGGCTACACCTTC.

This clone came up a few times. V gene TRBV29-1 combines with J gene TRBJ1-3; 7 nucleotides align to TRBD1. Trimming at V came to 8 bases and at J to 0 bases, leaving 7 bases not matched to a gene. Looked up from germline, CDR1 is SQVTM and CDR2 is ANQGSEA. The CDR3 is made up of 14 amino acids. CDR3 loop: CSTSTGNSGNTIYF. In DNA form, the CDR3 reads TGCAGCACATCGACAGGGAACTCTGGAAACACCATATATTTT.

The J gene is TRBJ2-7, the V gene TRBV6-6; D uncertain. CDR1 MNHNY and CDR2 SVGAGI come from the germline V gene (reference sequence). Trimming pared 6 bases from V and 2 bases from J, leaving 8 bases between. The CDR3 consists of 12 residues. CDR3 sequence reads: CASRSPTYEQYF. Here the CDR3 DNA reads TGTGCCAGCAGATCGCCAACCTACGAGCAGTACTTC.

The chain employs TRBV9 and TRBJ1-1; the D is unclear. This CDR3 is 15 amino acids long. Germline lookup yields CDR1 SGDLS and CDR2 YYNGEE. V was clipped by 3 bases and J by 1 base, with 13 bases between them. CDR3 in DNA: TGTGCCAGCAGCGCCCTCACTGGTTGGAACACTGAAGCTTTCTTT. Translation gives CASSALTGWNTEAFF.

The chain joins TRBV21-1 to TRBJ2-3; the table names TRBD1, a call not compared with the DNA. TRBV21-1 is listed as a pseudogene. This CDR3 contains 17 residues. The CDR3 sequence: CASSKIDDRGRPDTQYF. In nucleotides, the CDR3 is TGTGCCAGCAGCAAAATCGACGACAGGGGGCGTCCCGATACGCAGTATTTT.

V gene TRBV3-1 (or the pseudogene TRBV3-2) combines with J gene TRBJ2-1; TRBD1 is a possible D gene (6 bases). The CDR3 is 14 amino acids. Germline CDR1 is LGHDT and CDR2 is YNNKEL (reference sequence). V was cut by 8 bases and J by 4 bases, with 15 bases left in between. CDR3: CASARQEAYNEQFF. The DNA of the CDR3 is TGTGCCAGCGCCAGACAGGAAGCTTACAATGAGCAGTTCTTC.

This clone was counted once. This chain connects TRBV28 to TRBJ1-5; TRBD1 aligns across 8 bases. CDR3 length: 16 residues. CDR1 MDHEN and CDR2 SYDVKM come from the germline V gene. With 6 bases clipped from V and 2 bases from J, the junction kept 9 bases outside the gene matches. CDR3 loop: CASRSLQGARNQPQHF. The CDR3 DNA reads TGTGCCAGCAGGAGCCTTCAGGGGGCACGCAATCAGCCCCAGCATTTT.

V usage is TRBV7-9 and J usage is TRBJ1-1; maybe TRBD1 (6 bases). CDR1 is SEHNR, CDR2 FQNEAQ, per germline (reference sequence). The CDR3 has 15 amino acids. The V gene lost 2 bases and the J gene lost 0 bases, with 10 bases spanning the gap. DNA of the CDR3: TGTGCCAGCAGCTTATGGAGGGACATGAACACTGAAGCTTTCTTT. It encodes CASSLWRDMNTEAFF.

This rearrangement joins TRBV15 to TRBJ2-1, with D possibly matching TRBD1 (5 bases). Trimming took 3 bases from V and 1 from J, leaving 7 bases between them. Germline V CDR1 and CDR2: LNHNV, YYDKDF (reference sequence). The CDR3 loop spans 14 amino acids. CDR3 in DNA: TGTGCCACCAGCAGTCAGGGATCCTACAATGAGCAGTTCTTC. It codes for CATSSQGSYNEQFF.

This chain connects TRBV29-1 to TRBJ1-3; no firm D call. Germline CDR1 and CDR2: SQVTM and ANQGSEA. The CDR3 spans 11 residues. With 7 bases removed from V and 3 bases from J, the gap between germline ends came to 7 bases. CDR3 bases: TGCAGCGCACAGAGTGGAAACACCATATATTTT. This translates into CSAQSGNTIYF.

V and J are TRBV19 and TRBJ1-5, with D perhaps matching TRBD1 (5 bases). Between the trimmed V and J ends, which lost 2 bases and 9 bases, there was a span of 14 bases. Germline-derived CDR1 and CDR2 are LNHDA and SQIVND (reference sequence). The CDR3 contains 14 residues. The CDR3 region is CASSIQDMFLPQHF. The CDR3 coding sequence is TGTGCCAGTAGTATACAGGACATGTTTTTGCCCCAGCATTTT.

The chain employs TRBV29-1 and TRBJ2-1; D call uncertain. The germline gives CDR1 SQVTM, CDR2 ANQGSEA. The CDR3 has 17 residues. V dropped 4 bases and J dropped 0 bases, with 19 bases sitting between them. The CDR3 coding sequence is TGCAGCGTTGCCACCCGGTCGGGCTGGCCCTCCTACAATGAGCAGTTCTTC. It translates to CSVATRSGWPSYNEQFF.

The chain recombines TRBV2 with TRBJ1-5; a possible D gene is TRBD1 (5 bases). Trimming pared 7 bases from V and 3 bases from J, leaving 10 bases between. CDR3 length: 13 amino acids. Germline CDR1 SNHLY, CDR2 FYNNEI. For the CDR3, the DNA is TGTGCCAGCAAAAGGGACGCCAATCAGCCCCAGCATTTT. It yields the protein CASKRDANQPQHF. The variable domain in full, with the rest retrieved from reference TRBV2 and TRBJ1-5, is EPEVTQTPSHQVTQMGQEVILRCVPISNHLYFYWYRQILGQKVEFLVSFYNNEISEKSEIFDDQFSVERPDGSNFTLKIRSTKLEDSAMYFCASKRDANQPQHFGDGTRLSIL.